Listed below are T cell receptor beta chains from one sample, sequenced in a study of tumor-infiltrating lymphocytes in localized non-small cell lung cancer. TCRdb's copy holds only in-frame clones and misses some; the assay was immunoSEQ multiplex PCR. The profile covers about 15,000 clones, with around 66% appearing a single time and 6% taken by the ten largest. Sequencing input: lung tumor tissue. These receptors originate from a human donor with non-small cell lung cancer. Each CDR3 is given with its conserved first and last residue. Fields, in order: V gene, clone size, D gene, J gene, CDR3 protein, CDR3 DNA. The D gene is left open where the match is weak. Rows give clone size only sometimes, using once, few, many, or a class for an expanded clone.

>TRBV9|.|.|TRBJ2-7
CASSGAPGLTYEQYF
TGTGCCAGCAGCGGAGCACCGGGCTTAACCTACGAGCAGTACTTC
>TRBV2|.|TRBD2|TRBJ2-1
CASISPGLAAYNEQFF
TGTGCCAGCATCTCCCCGGGACTAGCGGCATACAATGAGCAGTTCTTC
>TRBV5-4|.|.|TRBJ1-4
CASSPGRATNEKLFF
TGTGCCAGCAGCCCCGGACGTGCAACTAATGAAAAACTGTTTTTT
>TRBV5-1|.|.|TRBJ2-7
CASSGGLVEYF
TGCGCCAGCAGCGGAGGTCTGGTGGAGTACTTC
>TRBV27|.|.|TRBJ1-2
CASSFLRDKKNYGYTF
TGTGCCAGCAGTTTTCTCCGGGACAAAAAGAACTATGGCTACACCTTC
>TRBV6-6|.|TRBD1|TRBJ1-5
CASSPTGGNQPQHF
TGTGCCAGCAGCCCGACAGGGGGTAATCAGCCCCAGCATTTT
>TRBV18|few|TRBD2|TRBJ2-1
CASSPGVAGDNEQFF
TGTGCCAGCTCACCAGGGGTAGCGGGAGATAATGAGCAGTTCTTC
>TRBV7-9|once|TRBD2|TRBJ2-5
CASSLDPAGQETQYF
TGTGCCAGCAGCTTAGACCCAGCGGGACAAGAGACCCAGTACTTC
>TRBV19|.|.|TRBJ1-5
CASSIIAGTNQPQHF
TGTGCCAGTAGTATTATCGCAGGGACCAATCAGCCCCAGCATTTT
>TRBV10-3|.|.|TRBJ1-2
CAISDGRGGNYGYTF
TGTGCCATCAGTGACGGGAGGGGGGGTAACTATGGCTACACCTTC
>TRBV29-1|once|.|TRBJ1-2
CSVEEAATTF
TGCAGCGTTGAAGAAGCCGCCACGACCTTC
>TRBV7-9|.|.|TRBJ2-6
CASTEPGGANVLTF
TGTGCCAGCACCGAACCGGGGGGGGCCAACGTCCTGACTTTC
>TRBV7-2|.|.|TRBJ2-1
CASSLDSYNEQFF
TGTGCCAGCAGCCTGGACAGCTACAATGAGCAGTTCTTC
>TRBV6-5|.|.|TRBJ1-2
CASSYSRGGYGYGYTF
TGTGCCAGCAGTTACTCGCGGGGGGGCTACGGCTATGGCTACACCTTC
>TRBV28|medium-sized|.|TRBJ1-1
CASNRPGNPKNTEAFF
TGTGCCAGCAATCGACCAGGTAACCCAAAGAACACTGAAGCTTTCTTT
>TRBV27|.|TRBD2|TRBJ2-5
CASSPWGGSLEETQYF
TGTGCCAGCAGTCCTTGGGGCGGGAGTTTGGAAGAGACCCAGTACTTC
>TRBV25-1|.|TRBD1|TRBJ1-2
CASTDGGGYNGYTF
TGTGCCAGCACCGATGGAGGGGGCTATAATGGCTACACCTTC
>TRBV23-1|.|.|TRBJ2-2
CASSQAGHPTGELFF
TGCGCCAGCAGTCAGGCGGGACACCCCACCGGGGAGCTGTTTTTT
>TRBV28|.|TRBD2|TRBJ2-7
CASSFQLAGSFEQYF
TGTGCCAGCAGTTTCCAACTAGCGGGGTCTTTCGAGCAGTACTTC
>TRBV15|once|.|TRBJ1-1
CATSRDFKGIDRAFF
TGTGCCACCAGCAGAGATTTTAAGGGGATTGACCGAGCTTTCTTT
>TRBV28|.|.|TRBJ2-7
CASTSPGEVNEQYF
TGTGCCAGCACGTCCCCGGGTGAAGTCAACGAGCAGTACTTC
>TRBV2|once|.|TRBJ1-2
CASSEARGFYGYTF
TGTGCCAGCAGTGAGGCCAGGGGTTTCTATGGCTACACCTTC
>TRBV7-8|few|.|TRBJ2-7
CASSLEARNYEQYF
TGTGCCAGCAGCTTAGAGGCAAGGAACTACGAGCAGTACTTC
>TRBV7-8|.|TRBD1|TRBJ1-1
CASSPQGGRTEAFF
TGTGCCAGCAGCCCCCAGGGGGGTCGGACTGAAGCTTTCTTT